This T cell receptor beta chain was retrieved from a study of cytomegalovirus exposure and HLA in healthy donors. General study results and limits: Judged likely to be a sequencing artifact was a cluster of highly shared sequence variants. In a later analysis, TCR association rates varied by HLA locus: DRB1 most, HLA-C fewest. A later analysis linked a missense variant in DCLRE1C to the trimming of TCR beta V and J genes.

As regards this clone: Its antigen is still unknown.

This CDR3 region has 14 residues. Germline V CDR1 and CDR2: SGHDT, YYEEEE. The V and J ends lost 0 bases and 1 base, in that order; junction bases with no gene match: 1. The PCR had 60 Vbeta and 13 Jbeta primers. Generated by immunoSEQ multiplex PCR, the TCRdb table keeps only in-frame clones and is missing some. Among 120,000 to 150,000 clones, approximately 68% were seen once, and the ten largest hold approximately 2%. The source material was PBMCs. The clonotype originates from a man aged 35 to 55 in good health and CMV-seronegative. This sequence joins TRBV5-6 and TRBJ2-7, with 7 nucleotides matching TRBD1. The CDR3 DNA reads as TGTGCCAGCAGCTTGGGACAGGGTTCCTACGAGCAGTACTTC. Protein product: CASSLGQGSYEQYF.